This TCR beta chain was documented in a study of T cell responses to AZD1222 COVID-19 vaccine. Overall study results and limits: Increased Spike-specific TCR breadth and depth were observed after two AZD1222 doses. Spike-wide coverage was observed for vaccine-associated CD4 TCRs, with dominant responses at 160-218 and 743-854. Just a handful of people given AZD1222 tested seropositive at baseline.

Measured with immunoSEQ multiplex PCR; TCRdb has only the in-frame clones, and not every one. In the table there are about 120,000 clones, 88% of which are singletons. Concerning this clone: Its cognate antigen is unknown.

Germline values: CDR1 SGHVS, CDR2 FQNEAQ. The V gene end was trimmed by 1 base and the J gene end by 5 bases; junction bases not matched to a gene: 20. CDR3 length: 19 residues. The sequences come from peripheral blood, collected on day 0 of AZD1222 vaccination. V and J are TRBV7-8 and TRBJ2-7, with 7 bases identical to TRBD2. The clonotype was recovered from an adult in good health. In DNA form, the CDR3 reads TGTGCCAGCAGCTTAGTAGGGAGGGCTAGCGGAACCGGGGGGAACGAGCAGTACTTC. Protein sequence: CASSLVGRASGTGGNEQYF. The variable domain in full, with the rest retrieved from reference TRBV7-8 and TRBJ2-7, is GAGVSQSPRYKVAKRGQDVALRCDPISGHVSLFWYQQALGQGPEFLTYFQNEAQLDKSGLPSDRFFAERPEGSVSTLKIQRTQQEDSAVYLCASSLVGRASGTGGNEQYFGPGTRLTVT.